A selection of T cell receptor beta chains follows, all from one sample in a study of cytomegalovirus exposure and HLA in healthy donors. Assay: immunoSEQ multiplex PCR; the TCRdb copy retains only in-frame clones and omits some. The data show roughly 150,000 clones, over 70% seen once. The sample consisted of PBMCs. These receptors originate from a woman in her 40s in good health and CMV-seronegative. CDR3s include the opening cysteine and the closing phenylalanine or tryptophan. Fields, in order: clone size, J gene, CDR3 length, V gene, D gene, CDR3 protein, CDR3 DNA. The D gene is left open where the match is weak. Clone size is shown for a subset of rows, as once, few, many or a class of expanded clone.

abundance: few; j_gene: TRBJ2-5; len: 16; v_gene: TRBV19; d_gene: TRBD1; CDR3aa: CASSFRGTGAAVAQYF; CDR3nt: TGTGCCAGTAGTTTCCGCGGGACAGGGGCCGCCGTGGCCCAGTACTTC
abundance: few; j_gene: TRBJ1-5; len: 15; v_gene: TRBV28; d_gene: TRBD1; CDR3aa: CASSRTGTANQPQHF; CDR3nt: TGTGCCAGCAGTAGAACCGGGACAGCAAATCAGCCCCAGCATTTT
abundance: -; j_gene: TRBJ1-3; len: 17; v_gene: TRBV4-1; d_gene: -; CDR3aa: CASSPIGQGYSGNTIYF; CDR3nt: TGCGCCAGCAGCCCAATAGGCCAGGGTTACTCTGGAAACACCATATATTTT
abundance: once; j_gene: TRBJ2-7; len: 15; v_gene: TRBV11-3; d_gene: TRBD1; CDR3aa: CASSLSHGQAYEQYF; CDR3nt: TGTGCCAGCAGCTTAAGCCACGGACAGGCCTACGAGCAGTACTTC
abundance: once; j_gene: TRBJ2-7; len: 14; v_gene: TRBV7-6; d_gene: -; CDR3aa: CASSPRSLAYEQYF; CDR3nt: TGTGCCAGCAGCCCCCGATCCCTAGCCTACGAGCAGTACTTC
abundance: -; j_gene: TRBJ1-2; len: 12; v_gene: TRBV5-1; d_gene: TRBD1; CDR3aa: CASSLGTGGYTF; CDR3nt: TGCGCCAGCAGCTTGGGGACAGGGGGTTACACCTTC
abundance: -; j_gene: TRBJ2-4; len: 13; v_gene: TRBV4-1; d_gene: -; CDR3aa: CASSHAGADSQYF; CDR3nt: TGCGCCAGCAGCCATGCCGGCGCGGACAGTCAGTACTTC
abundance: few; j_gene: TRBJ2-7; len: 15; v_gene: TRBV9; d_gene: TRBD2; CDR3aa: CASSPRGGSFYEQYF; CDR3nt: TGTGCCAGCAGCCCTAGGGGCGGGAGTTTCTACGAGCAGTACTTC
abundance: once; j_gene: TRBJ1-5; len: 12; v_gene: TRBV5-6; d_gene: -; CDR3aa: CASSYPTGPQHF; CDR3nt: TGTGCCAGCAGCTACCCTACGGGGCCCCAGCATTTT
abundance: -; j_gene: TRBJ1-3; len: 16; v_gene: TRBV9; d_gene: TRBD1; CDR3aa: CASSTGQGAFGNTIYF; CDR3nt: TGTGCCAGCAGCACCGGACAGGGGGCTTTTGGAAACACCATATATTTT
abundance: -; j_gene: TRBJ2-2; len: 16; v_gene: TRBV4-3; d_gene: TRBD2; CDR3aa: CASSQQAGGNTGELFF; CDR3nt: TGCGCCAGCAGCCAACAAGCGGGAGGGAACACCGGGGAGCTGTTTTTT
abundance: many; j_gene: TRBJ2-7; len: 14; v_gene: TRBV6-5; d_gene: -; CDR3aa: CASSYLYEVNEQYF; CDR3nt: TGTGCCAGCAGTTACTTGTACGAGGTCAACGAGCAGTACTTC
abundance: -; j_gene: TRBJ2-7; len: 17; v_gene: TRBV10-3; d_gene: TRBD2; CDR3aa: CAISDPKGTKVAGEQYF; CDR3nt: TGTGCCATCAGTGACCCAAAAGGGACTAAGGTTGCGGGCGAGCAGTACTTC
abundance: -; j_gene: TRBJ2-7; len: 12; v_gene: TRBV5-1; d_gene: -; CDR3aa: CASSIQGYEQYF; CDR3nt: TGCGCCAGCAGCATCCAGGGTTACGAGCAGTACTTC
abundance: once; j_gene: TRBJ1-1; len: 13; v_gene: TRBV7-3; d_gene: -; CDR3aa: CASGLTGGQEAFF; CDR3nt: TGTGCCAGCGGCTTAACGGGAGGCCAGGAAGCTTTCTTT
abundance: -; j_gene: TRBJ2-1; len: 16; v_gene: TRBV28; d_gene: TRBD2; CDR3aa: CASSTGLAGGPGEQFF; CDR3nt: TGTGCCAGCAGTACAGGACTAGCGGGAGGGCCAGGTGAGCAGTTCTTC
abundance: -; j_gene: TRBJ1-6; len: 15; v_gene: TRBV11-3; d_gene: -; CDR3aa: CASSSPVGGNSPLHF; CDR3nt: TGTGCCAGCAGCTCCCCGGTGGGGGGTAATTCACCCCTCCACTTT
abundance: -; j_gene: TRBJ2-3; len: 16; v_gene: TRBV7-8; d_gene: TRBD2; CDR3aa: CASSPLGAGGRHTQYF; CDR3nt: TGTGCCAGCAGCCCTCTTGGAGCGGGAGGGCGGCATACGCAGTATTTT
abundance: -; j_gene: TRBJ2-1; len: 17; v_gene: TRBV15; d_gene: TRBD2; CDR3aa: CATSRDVGLAVDNEQFF; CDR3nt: TGTGCCACCAGCAGAGATGTGGGACTAGCGGTGGACAATGAGCAGTTCTTC
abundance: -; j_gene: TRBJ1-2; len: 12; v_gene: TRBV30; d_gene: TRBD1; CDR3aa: CAWSPYRGGYTF; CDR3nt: TGTGCCTGGAGCCCTTACAGGGGTGGCTACACCTTC